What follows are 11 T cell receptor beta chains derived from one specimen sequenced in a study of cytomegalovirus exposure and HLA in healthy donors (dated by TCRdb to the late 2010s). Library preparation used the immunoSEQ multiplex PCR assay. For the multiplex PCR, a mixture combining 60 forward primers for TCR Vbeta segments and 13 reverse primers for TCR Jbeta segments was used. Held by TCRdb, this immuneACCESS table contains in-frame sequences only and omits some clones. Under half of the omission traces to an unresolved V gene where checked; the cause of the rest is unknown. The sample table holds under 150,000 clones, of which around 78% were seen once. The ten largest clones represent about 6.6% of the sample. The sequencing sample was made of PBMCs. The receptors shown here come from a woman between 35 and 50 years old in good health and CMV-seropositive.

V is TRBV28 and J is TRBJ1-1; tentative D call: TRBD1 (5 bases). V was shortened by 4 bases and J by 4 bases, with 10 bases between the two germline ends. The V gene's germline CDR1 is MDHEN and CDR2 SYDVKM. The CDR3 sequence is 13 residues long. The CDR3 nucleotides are TGTGCCAGCAGTTGGTCAGGGTTCACTGAAGCTTTCTTT. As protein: CASSWSGFTEAFF.

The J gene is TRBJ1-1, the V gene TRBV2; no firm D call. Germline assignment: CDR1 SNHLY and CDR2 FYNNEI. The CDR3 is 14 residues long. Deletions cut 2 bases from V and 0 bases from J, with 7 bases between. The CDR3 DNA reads TGTGCCAGCAGTGAATTAACGGTGAACACTGAAGCTTTCTTT. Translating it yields CASSELTVNTEAFF.

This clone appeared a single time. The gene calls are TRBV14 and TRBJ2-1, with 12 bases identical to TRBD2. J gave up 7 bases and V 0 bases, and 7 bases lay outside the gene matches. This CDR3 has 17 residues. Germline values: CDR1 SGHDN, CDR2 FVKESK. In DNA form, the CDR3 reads TGTGCCAGCAGCCAAGATCCTAGCGGGAGGGCCTGGAATGAGCAGTTCTTC. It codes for CASSQDPSGRAWNEQFF.

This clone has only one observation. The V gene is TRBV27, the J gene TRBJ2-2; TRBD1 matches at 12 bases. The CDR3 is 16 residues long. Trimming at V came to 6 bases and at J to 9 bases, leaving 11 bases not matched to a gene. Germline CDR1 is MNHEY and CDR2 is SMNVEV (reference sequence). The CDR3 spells CASSMMGQGAVRELFF. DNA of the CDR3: TGTGCCAGCAGCATGATGGGACAGGGGGCGGTAAGGGAGCTGTTTTTT.

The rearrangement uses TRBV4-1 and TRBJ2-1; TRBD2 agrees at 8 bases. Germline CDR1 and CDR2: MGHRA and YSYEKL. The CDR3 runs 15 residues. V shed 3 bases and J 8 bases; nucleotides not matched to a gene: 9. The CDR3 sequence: CASSHRETSVHEQFF. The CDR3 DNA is TGCGCCAGCAGCCATAGGGAGACTAGCGTCCATGAGCAGTTCTTC.

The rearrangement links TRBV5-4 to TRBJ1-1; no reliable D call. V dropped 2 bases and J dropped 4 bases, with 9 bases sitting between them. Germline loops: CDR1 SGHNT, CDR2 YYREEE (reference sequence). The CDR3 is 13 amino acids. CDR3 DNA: TGTGCCAGCAGCTTACCCGAGGGCACTGAAGCTTTCTTT. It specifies CASSLPEGTEAFF.

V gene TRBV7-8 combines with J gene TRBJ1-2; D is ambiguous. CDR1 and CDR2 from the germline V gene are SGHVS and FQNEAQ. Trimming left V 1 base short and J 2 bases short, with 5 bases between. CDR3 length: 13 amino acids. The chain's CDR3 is CASSLDENYGYTF. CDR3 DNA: TGTGCCAGCAGCTTAGATGAGAACTATGGCTACACCTTC.

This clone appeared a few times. The CDR3 here is CASSPSPGESGARGELFF. The CDR3 DNA reads as TGTGCCAGCAGCCCGAGTCCAGGGGAAAGCGGGGCCCGAGGGGAGCTGTTTTTT. The V and J genes are TRBV11-2 and TRBJ2-2; the D gene is possibly TRBD2 (7 bases). Germline V gives CDR1 SGHAT, CDR2 FQNNGV. Trimming took 5 bases from V and 8 from J, leaving 27 bases between them. CDR3 size: 18 residues.

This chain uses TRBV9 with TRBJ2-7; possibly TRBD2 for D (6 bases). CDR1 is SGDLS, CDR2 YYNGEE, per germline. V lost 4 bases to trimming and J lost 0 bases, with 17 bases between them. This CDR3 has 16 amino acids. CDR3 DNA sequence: TGTGCCAGCAGCCCAGGCTGGCGGACTACCTCCTACGAGCAGTACTTC. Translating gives CASSPGWRTTSYEQYF.

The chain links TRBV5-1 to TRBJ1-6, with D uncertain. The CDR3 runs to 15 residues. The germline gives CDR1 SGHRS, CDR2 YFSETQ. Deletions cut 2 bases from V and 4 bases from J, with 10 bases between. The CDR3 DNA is TGCGCCAGCAGCTTTGTCGCACTATATAATTCACCCCTCCACTTT. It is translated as CASSFVALYNSPLHF.

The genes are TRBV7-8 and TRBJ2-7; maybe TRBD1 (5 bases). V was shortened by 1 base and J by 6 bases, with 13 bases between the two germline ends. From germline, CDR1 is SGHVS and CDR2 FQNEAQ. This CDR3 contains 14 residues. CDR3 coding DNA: TGTGCCAGCAGCTTAGGGGGCAGAATAAGCGAGCAGTACTTC. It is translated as CASSLGGRISEQYF.